This T cell receptor (beta chain) was sequenced for a study of PD-1 blockade in classical Hodgkin lymphoma (dated by TCRdb to between 2020 and 2021). With regard to the full study: Nivolumab dosing was 3 mg/kg intravenously every 2 weeks, continuing until either disease progression or unacceptable toxicity. To define a peripheral blood immune signature of response to PD-1 blockade in classical Hodgkin lymphoma, the study combined TCR beta sequencing with CyTOF.

Overall study results and their limits: The study was limited to a single clinical trial cohort, and causes of repertoire differences, possibly disease activity or prior therapy, remained undefined. Lower diversity was seen in patients whose nivolumab began less than 1 year after ASCT, and these patients were left out of later analyses so that immune reconstitution would not confound the results. Newly diagnosed patients were reported to have lower baseline TCR diversity than healthy donors, and relapsed/refractory patients were reported to have lower baseline TCR diversity still. Baseline diversity similar to that of newly diagnosed patients was observed in trial patients achieving complete response, whereas significantly lower diversity was observed in partial responders and progressors. CD4+ but not CD8+ TCR diversity rose significantly by C4D1 (p=0.0027 vs p=0.16), most apparent in complete responders (p=0.02).

Points on this clone: Its cognate antigen has yet to be identified. No base quality values were provided; no much bigger clone lies one nucleotide off.

The Qiagen DNeasy kit was used to extract genomic DNA both from unsorted PBMCs and from the negatively selected CD4+ and CD8+ fractions. TCR beta CDR3 regions were subjected to amplification by immunoSEQ multiplex PCR with primers that anneal to V and J segments. A synthetic immune receptor repertoire was used to minimize amplification bias, and remaining bias was computationally removed after sequencing. In the authors' own workflow: Repertoire diversity was quantified as the Shannon entropy index using custom Python scripts. Unsorted, CD4+ and CD8+ repertoires were examined separately, except in combined analyses, for which CD4+ and CD8+ sequences were merged in silico. Clonal expansion was defined as at least a 2-fold frequency increase after treatment relative to C1D1, with a pseudocount of 0.5 for undetected baseline clones. Singleton clones were defined as clones with 0 or 1 copy at C1D1, and non-singleton clones were defined as clones with 2 or more copies. Clones expanded in unsorted samples were annotated as CD4+, CD8+ or unknown by matching protein sequences in sorted samples from the same patient. Wilcoxon tests on paired samples were used to test diversity changes from C1D1 to C4D1. In its TCRdb copy, this immuneACCESS table keeps in-frame sequences only and misses some clones. Where compared with another copy, unresolved V genes explain less than half of these, and the others have no known cause. The DNA gave D and trimming, while V, J and clone size come from that table. Across this sample there are 55,000 to 65,000 clones, with roughly nine tenths seen only once. Approximately 16% of the sample comes from the top ten.

The time point tag for this specimen amounts to: cycle 1 day 1 (C1D1), immediately before nivolumab initiation. Every trial patient had relapsed after autologous stem cell transplantation, and cohorts A, B and C differed in prior brentuximab vedotin exposure. The trial cohort comprised 60 or so patients with relapsed/refractory classical Hodgkin lymphoma whose best overall responses were complete response, partial response or progressive disease. In the multi-cohort phase II CheckMate 205 trial, trial patients received single-agent nivolumab. An independent review committee assessed best overall response by applying the 2007 International Working Group response criteria. Trial PBMCs were obtained immediately prior to nivolumab initiation (C1D1) and on therapy at cycle 2 day 1 and cycle 4 day 1. Peripheral blood was collected in 8 mL Vacutainer Cell Preparation Tubes, from which PBMCs were isolated by centrifugation and then cryopreserved.

Its CDR3 holds 14 amino acids, cysteine through phenylalanine. Of all the DNA, just the CDR3 is kept, 42 bases in frame from base 1. Trimming removed 0 bases from V and 2 bases from J, leaving 2 bases between the germline ends. The germline V gene (reference sequence) supplies CDR1 MNHNY and CDR2 SVGAGI. The chain was built from TRBV6-6 and TRBJ2-6; the D gene lacks a confident call. Sequenced here: peripheral blood mononuclear cells (PBMCs), sampled at baseline. The receptor was isolated from a human donor with classical Hodgkin lymphoma. The CDR3 region has the sequence CASSYSPGANVLTF. The DNA sequence is TGTGCCAGCAGTTACTCCCCTGGGGCCAACGTCCTGACTTTC.